Presented here are 9 T cell receptor beta chains from one specimen sequenced in a study of T cell responses to AZD1222 COVID-19 vaccine. The assay was immunoSEQ multiplex PCR, and TCRdb's table has in-frame clones only and misses some. The table lists around 83,000 clones, 90% of them singletons. The input for sequencing was peripheral blood, taken 28 days after the second AZD1222 dose. These receptors were collected from an adult who received the AZD1222 COVID-19 vaccine.

The gene calls are TRBV15 and TRBJ1-2, with D hard to call. Germline V gives CDR1 LNHNV, CDR2 YYDKDF (reference sequence). Trimming pared 5 bases from V and 7 bases from J, leaving 8 bases between. The CDR3 has 11 residues. The CDR3, as DNA: TGTGCCACCAGCTCGCAGTTTGGCTACACCTTC. Translation gives CATSSQFGYTF.

The chain combines TRBV6-5 with TRBJ1-3; D gene unclear. Germline values: CDR1 MNHEY, CDR2 SVGAGI. Trimming shortened V by 2 bases and J by 1 base, and 6 bases separated the two germline ends. CDR3 length: 14 amino acids. CDR3 nucleotides: TGTGCCAGCAGTTACGCCCAGTCTGGAAACACCATATATTTT. Its protein product is CASSYAQSGNTIYF.

This clone was observed once. This chain links TRBV18 with TRBJ1-5; no clear D gene. The CDR3 consists of 15 residues. CDR1 is KGHSH, CDR2 LQKENI, per germline. Trimming cost V 2 bases and J 3 bases, with 11 bases left between them. CDR3 bases: TGTGCCAGCTCACCATTAGGACGGGACAATCAGCCCCAGCATTTT. Translating gives CASSPLGRDNQPQHF.

This chain links TRBV6-1 with TRBJ2-1; 15 bases align to TRBD2. The V and J ends lost 4 bases and 7 bases, in that order; junction bases with no gene match: 5. Germline V lookup: CDR1 MNHNS, CDR2 SASEGT. The CDR3 spans 16 residues. CDR3 coding DNA: TGTGCCAGCAGTGCGTGGACTAGCGGGGGGGCGAATGAGCAGTTCTTC. Its protein product is CASSAWTSGGANEQFF.

This chain connects TRBV12-3 or TRBV12-4 to TRBJ1-1; tentatively, D is TRBD1 (6 bases). The CDR3 length is 13 residues. With 4 bases removed from V and 7 bases from J, the gap between germline ends came to 13 bases. Here the CDR3 reads CASSSRRGHEAFF. The CDR3 DNA reads as TGTGCCAGCAGTTCCCGCCGGGGGCATGAAGCTTTCTTT.

The genes are TRBV27 and TRBJ1-3, with D possibly being TRBD1 (5 bases). Deletions cut 5 bases from V and 4 bases from J, with 9 bases between. The V gene's germline CDR1 is MNHEY and CDR2 SMNVEV (reference sequence). The CDR3 is 13 amino acids. The CDR3 loop reads CASSRGGGNTIYF. The DNA of the CDR3 is TGTGCCAGCAGTAGGGGAGGCGGAAACACCATATATTTT.

The sample holds one count of this clone. The chain recombines TRBV7-2 with TRBJ2-5; D unclear. The CDR3 spans 12 residues. Trimming cost V 2 bases and J 5 bases, with 6 bases left between them. Looked up from germline, CDR1 is SGHTA and CDR2 is FQGNSA. The CDR3 bases are TGTGCCAGCAGCTTAATATTGGAGACCCAGTACTTC. It specifies CASSLILETQYF.

The chain links TRBV7-3 to TRBJ1-6; no definite D call. The CDR3 has 14 residues. Germline V lookup: CDR1 SGHTA, CDR2 FQGTGA. V was pared by 1 base and J by 10 bases, with 11 bases between. DNA of the CDR3: TGTGCCAGCAGCTTAATTTCCTCTGGGTCACCCCTCCACTTT. Amino acids: CASSLISSGSPLHF.

This rearrangement joins TRBV7-2 to TRBJ2-4; TRBD2 matches at 8 bases. This CDR3 has 15 residues. J gave up 3 bases and V 6 bases, and 7 bases lay outside the gene matches. CDR1 is SGHTA and CDR2 is FQGNSA in the germline V gene. In nucleotides, the CDR3 is TGTGCCAGCAGACCCGGGAGCGGGGGCAAAAACATTCAGTACTTC. It specifies CASRPGSGGKNIQYF.